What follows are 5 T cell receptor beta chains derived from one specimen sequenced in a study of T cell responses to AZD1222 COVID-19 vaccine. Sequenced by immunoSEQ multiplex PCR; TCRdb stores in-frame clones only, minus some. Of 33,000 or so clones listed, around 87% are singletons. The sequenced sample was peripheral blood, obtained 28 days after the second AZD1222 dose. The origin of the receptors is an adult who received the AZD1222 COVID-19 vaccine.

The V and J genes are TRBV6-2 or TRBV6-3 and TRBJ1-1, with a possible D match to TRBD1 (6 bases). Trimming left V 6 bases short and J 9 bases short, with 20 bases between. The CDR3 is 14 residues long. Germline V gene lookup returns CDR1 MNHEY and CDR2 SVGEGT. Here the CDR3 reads CASSQIQGAYQAFF. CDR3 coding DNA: TGTGCCAGCAGCCAAATACAGGGAGCATATCAAGCTTTCTTT.

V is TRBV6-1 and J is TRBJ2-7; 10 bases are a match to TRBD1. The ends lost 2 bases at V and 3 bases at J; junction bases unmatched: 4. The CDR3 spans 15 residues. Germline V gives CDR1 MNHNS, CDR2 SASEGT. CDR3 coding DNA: TGTGCCAGCAGTGAACCGGGACAGGGGAGCTACGAGCAGTACTTC. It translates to CASSEPGQGSYEQYF.

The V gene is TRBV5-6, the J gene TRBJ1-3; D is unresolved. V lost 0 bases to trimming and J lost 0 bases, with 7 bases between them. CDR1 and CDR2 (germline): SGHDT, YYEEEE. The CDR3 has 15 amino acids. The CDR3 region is CASSLVGISGNTIYF. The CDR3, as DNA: TGTGCCAGCAGCTTGGTGGGTATCTCTGGAAACACCATATATTTT.

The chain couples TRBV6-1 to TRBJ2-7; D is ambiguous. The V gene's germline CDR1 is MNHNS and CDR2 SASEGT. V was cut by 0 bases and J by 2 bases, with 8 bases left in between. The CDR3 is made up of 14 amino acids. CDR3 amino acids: CASSEAGRAYEQYF. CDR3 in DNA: TGTGCCAGCAGTGAAGCGGGAAGGGCCTACGAGCAGTACTTC.

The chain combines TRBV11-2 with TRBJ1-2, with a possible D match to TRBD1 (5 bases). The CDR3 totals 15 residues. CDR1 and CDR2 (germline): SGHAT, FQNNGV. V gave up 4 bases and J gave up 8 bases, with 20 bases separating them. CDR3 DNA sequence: TGTGCCAGCAGCTCGGTCGCCGGGACCGCCCTGGGCTACACCTTC. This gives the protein CASSSVAGTALGYTF.